This is a list of T cell receptor beta chains from one sample in a study of T cell responses to AZD1222 COVID-19 vaccine. The repertoire was sequenced with immunoSEQ multiplex PCR; TCRdb's copy has only in-frame clones and lacks some. The sample holds 120,000 or so clones; more than 85% are singletons and the top ten take approximately 2.5%. Sequenced here: peripheral blood, sampled on day 0 of AZD1222 vaccination. The origin of the receptors is an adult in good health. The CDR3 runs from the conserved cysteine through the conserved F or W. D genes are given only for firm matches. The size entry is marked missing in some rows and otherwise reads once, few, many or a size class.

D,size,V,J,DNA,CDR3
TRBD1,-,TRBV10-3,TRBJ1-5,TGTGCCATCAGTGAAGGGACAGGGGTTAATCAGCCCCAGCATTTT,CAISEGTGVNQPQHF
TRBD1,-,TRBV5-6,TRBJ1-3,TGTGCCAGCAGCTATACAGGGGCTGGAAACACCATATATTTT,CASSYTGAGNTIYF
-,-,TRBV13,TRBJ2-4,TGTGCCAGCAGCTTAGGGCAAAGTTTGGACATTCAGTACTTC,CASSLGQSLDIQYF
-,-,TRBV6-1,TRBJ1-5,TGTGCCAGCAGTGAAGGTGTGCCCCAGCATTTT,CASSEGVPQHF
TRBD1,-,TRBV19,TRBJ1-2,TGTGCCAGTACCCCACGAGGGACAGACTATGGCTACACCTTC,CASTPRGTDYGYTF
TRBD1,few,TRBV5-6,TRBJ2-2,TGTGCCAGCAGCTTGAGGGGGCCGACCGGGGAGCTGTTTTTT,CASSLRGPTGELFF
-,-,TRBV7-9,TRBJ1-2,TGTGCCAGCAGCTTAGAGAAAAGTGGCTACACCTTC,CASSLEKSGYTF
TRBD1,-,TRBV19,TRBJ2-5,TGTGCCAGTAGCCCAGCCGGGAACAGGGGGCAGGTGACCCAGTACTTC,CASSPAGNRGQVTQYF
-,-,TRBV30,TRBJ2-1,TGTGCCTGGAGTGACCGGGAGCATGGCAATGAGCAGTTCTTC,CAWSDREHGNEQFF
-,once,TRBV27,TRBJ1-1,TGTGCCAGCAGTTTAAGGGGGGGAGAACTAAACACTGAAGCTTTCTTT,CASSLRGGELNTEAFF
-,-,TRBV19,TRBJ1-5,TGTGCCAGTACCCCCGGCGCGTATAGCAATCAGCCCCAGCATTTT,CASTPGAYSNQPQHF
-,-,TRBV7-2,TRBJ2-1,TGTGCCAGCAGCTCTCTCGGGAATGAGCAGTTCTTC,CASSSLGNEQFF
-,-,TRBV19,TRBJ2-1,TGTGCCAGCGTCGGACGGGGGATTCCATACAATGAGCAGTTCTTC,CASVGRGIPYNEQFF
-,-,TRBV30,TRBJ1-1,TGTGCCTGGGGCTCACAGAACACTGAAGCTTTCTTT,CAWGSQNTEAFF
-,-,TRBV5-1,TRBJ1-5,TGCGCCAGCAGCTTTGGTGAAGGGGGTCAGCCCCAGCATTTT,CASSFGEGGQPQHF
-,-,TRBV5-6,TRBJ1-2,TGTGCCAGCAGCTTGGGTGCAGGCTACTATGGCTACACCTTC,CASSLGAGYYGYTF
-,-,TRBV20-1,TRBJ2-2,TGCAGTGCTAGTACCCTAGGCTCGAACACCGGGGAGCTGTTTTTT,CSASTLGSNTGELFF
TRBD1,-,TRBV28,TRBJ2-5,TGTGCCAGCAGTTTCACCACAGGGGGCGGCGAGACCCAGTACTTC,CASSFTTGGGETQYF
-,once,TRBV11-2,TRBJ2-7,TGTGCCAGCAGCATCAGGGGAGGTTTGGGGGGAGCTTCCTACGAGCAGTACTTC,CASSIRGGLGGASYEQYF
-,-,TRBV27,TRBJ2-7,TGTGCCAGCAGTTTATCGATCCGTACCGAGCAGTACTTC,CASSLSIRTEQYF
-,-,TRBV7-9,TRBJ2-5,TGTGCCAGCAGCTTTTCAGGTCTGACAGAGACCCAGTACTTC,CASSFSGLTETQYF
-,-,TRBV6-5,TRBJ1-1,TGTGCCAGCAGTTACTCGGGGGGGGGCACTGAAGCTTTCTTT,CASSYSGGGTEAFF
-,-,TRBV2,TRBJ2-3,TGTGCCAGCAGTGATCGGGACTTCACAGATACGCAGTATTTT,CASSDRDFTDTQYF
TRBD2,once,TRBV7-7,TRBJ2-1,TGTGCCAGCAGCTTCCTAGGGACTAGCGGGCCTAATGAGCAGTTCTTC,CASSFLGTSGPNEQFF
-,-,TRBV11-2,TRBJ1-4,TGTGCCAGCAGCGCTCTCAACAGAGCAACTAATGAAAAACTGTTTTTT,CASSALNRATNEKLFF
TRBD1,-,TRBV7-2,TRBJ1-2,TGTGCCAGCAGCTCAGACAGGGGCGGCTACACCTTC,CASSSDRGGYTF
-,-,TRBV2,TRBJ2-5,TGTGCCAGCAGTGATTTGCAGGGCTCAAGGGGGACCCAGTACTTC,CASSDLQGSRGTQYF
-,-,TRBV27,TRBJ2-1,TGTGCCAGCTCGGGCAGGCACAATGAGCAGTTCTTC,CASSGRHNEQFF
-,-,TRBV10-3,TRBJ2-6,TGTGCCATCAGTGAGTCTTGGAGCTCTGGGGCCAACGTCCTGACTTTC,CAISESWSSGANVLTF
TRBD2,-,TRBV12-3/TRBV12-4,TRBJ2-1,TGTGCCAGCTGGGGCCTAGCGGGAGTGGAGCAGTTCTTC,CASWGLAGVEQFF
-,-,TRBV10-3,TRBJ2-3,TGTGCCATCAGTGGTGGTAGCGATAACACAGATACGCAGTATTTT,CAISGGSDNTDTQYF
-,-,TRBV11-2,TRBJ1-6,TGTGCCAGCAGTGGGGGCCTAAGTTATTCACCCCTCCACTTT,CASSGGLSYSPLHF
TRBD1,-,TRBV7-2,TRBJ2-2,TGTGCCAGCAGCTTAGATACAGGGGGCACCGGGGAGCTGTTTTTT,CASSLDTGGTGELFF
-,-,TRBV6-5,TRBJ2-4,TGTGCCAGCACAGTGTTTTACGACAAAAACATTCAGTACTTC,CASTVFYDKNIQYF
-,-,TRBV15,TRBJ1-1,TGTGCCACCAGCAGACCGACAGGATTTGAAGCTTTCTTT,CATSRPTGFEAFF
-,-,TRBV10-3,TRBJ1-5,TGTGCCATCAGTGGTGGGGGGCTCGGCAATCAGCCCCAGCATTTT,CAISGGGLGNQPQHF
-,-,TRBV30,TRBJ1-1,TGTGCCTGGAGTGTACGTCTTCGGGGGAACACTGAAGCTTTCTTT,CAWSVRLRGNTEAFF
-,-,TRBV6-5,TRBJ1-4,TGTGCCAGCAGTTACGGCGACAGTAGTAATGAAAAACTGTTTTTT,CASSYGDSSNEKLFF
TRBD1,-,TRBV5-1,TRBJ2-3,TGCGCCAGCAGCTTGGACAGGGGAGATACGCAGTATTTT,CASSLDRGDTQYF
-,-,TRBV7-9,TRBJ2-7,TGTGCCAGCAGCTTGGGAGTCCTGGGCGAGCAGTACTTC,CASSLGVLGEQYF
-,-,TRBV6-1,TRBJ1-1,TGTGCCAGCAGTGAGGTCGGACAGCACACTGAAGCTTTCTTT,CASSEVGQHTEAFF
-,few,TRBV30,TRBJ1-2,TGTGCCTGGAGTGTACCGGACCTGGGGTATGGCTACACCTTC,CAWSVPDLGYGYTF
TRBD1,-,TRBV5-1,TRBJ1-1,TGCGCCAGCAGCTCGGGACAGGGGAACACTGAAGCTTTCTTT,CASSSGQGNTEAFF
-,few,TRBV5-1,TRBJ2-2,TGCGCCAGCAGCTTATCTGGCACCGGGGAGCTGTTTTTT,CASSLSGTGELFF
-,-,TRBV7-8,TRBJ2-1,TGTGCCAGCAGCTCAAGAGCCCTCCAGGGTCAGTTCTTC,CASSSRALQGQFF
TRBD2,-,TRBV27,TRBJ2-3,TGTGCCAGCAGTTTGCTAGCGGGCACAGATACGCAGTATTTT,CASSLLAGTDTQYF